This entry describes one TCR beta chain. What it binds is unknown. During construction of the library, unique molecular identifiers were attached to individual cDNA molecules for quantitative, reproducible TCR counting. MiXCR, run by TCRdb on the RACE reads, gives a single entry per CDR3 protein. Here the sample spans 62,000 or so distinct CDR3 sequences, 11% being singletons. From germline, CDR1 is SEHNR and CDR2 FQNEAQ (reference sequence). This CDR3 has 17 residues. After removal of 4 bases from V and 1 base from J, the junction contained 9 bases not matched to a gene. Time point specified: patch test 3, about 24 weeks after DPC sensitization. The treatment denotes: therapeutic diphenylcyclopropenone sensitization with weekly scalp DPC. These data belong to a study of human T cells and chemical hapten exposure. Study as a whole: Sensitization employed 2% DPC on about 2 cm by about 2 cm of upper inner arm skin. Alopecia areata, totalis or universalis affected patients who were mostly female. Study-level points and caveats: The donors suffered from alopecia, so their immune response may not match that of healthy people.

The rearrangement uses TRBV7-9 and TRBJ2-1; 8 bases agree with TRBD2. The source of this sequence is a woman aged 25 to 45 with alopecia areata. Some clones in this sample may be carry-over from other donors' samples. This material consisted of whole blood, taken in connection with sensitization to the hapten diphenylcyclopropenone (DPC). CDR3 bases: TGTGCCAGCAGCTACGGGGCTCTAGCGGGTTCCTACAATGAGCAGTTCTTC. Its protein is CASSYGALAGSYNEQFF.